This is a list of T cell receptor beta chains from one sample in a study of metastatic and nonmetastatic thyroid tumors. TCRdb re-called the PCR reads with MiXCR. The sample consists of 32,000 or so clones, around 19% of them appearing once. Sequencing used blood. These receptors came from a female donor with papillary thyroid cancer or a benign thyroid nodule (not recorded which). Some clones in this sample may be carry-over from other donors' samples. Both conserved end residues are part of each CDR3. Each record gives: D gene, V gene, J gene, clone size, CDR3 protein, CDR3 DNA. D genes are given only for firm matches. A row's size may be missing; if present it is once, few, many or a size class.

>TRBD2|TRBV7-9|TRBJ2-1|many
CASSFGTSGYNEQFF
TGTGCCAGCAGCTTCGGGACTAGCGGATACAATGAGCAGTTCTTC
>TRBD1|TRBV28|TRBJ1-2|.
CASSSGQGAYGYTF
TGTGCCAGCAGTTCCGGCCAGGGGGCGTATGGCTACACCTTC
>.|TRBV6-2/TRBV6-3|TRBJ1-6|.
CASSYFPRTNSPLHF
TGTGCCAGCAGTTATTTTCCCCGGACCAATTCACCCCTCCACTTT
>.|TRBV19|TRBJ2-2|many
CASMRKGDLWAGELFF
TGTGCCAGTATGAGAAAGGGGGACCTCTGGGCCGGGGAGCTGTTTTTT
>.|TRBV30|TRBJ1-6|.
CAWTLRQAAPLHF
TGTGCCTGGACCCTCAGGCAGGCAGCACCCCTCCACTTT
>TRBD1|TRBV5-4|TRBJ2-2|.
CASSFFATGDITGELFF
TGTGCCAGCAGCTTCTTTGCAACAGGGGACATCACCGGGGAGCTGTTTTTT
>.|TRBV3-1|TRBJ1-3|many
CASSQDMTLSGNTIYF
TGTGCCAGCAGCCAAGATATGACACTCTCTGGAAACACCATATATTTT
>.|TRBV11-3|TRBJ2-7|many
CASSFLGGLPYEQYF
TGTGCCAGCAGCTTTTTGGGGGGCCTCCCCTACGAGCAGTACTTC
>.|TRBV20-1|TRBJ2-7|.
CSIRTGLNGYEQYF
TGCAGTATTCGAACGGGACTGAACGGCTACGAGCAGTACTTC
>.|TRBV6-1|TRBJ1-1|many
CASSSLGSRSTEAFF
TGTGCCAGCAGTTCCCTAGGCAGCAGAAGCACTGAAGCTTTCTTT
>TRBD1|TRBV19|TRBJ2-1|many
CASSLYTGGAYNEQFF
TGTGCCAGTAGTCTCTACACAGGGGGCGCCTACAATGAGCAGTTCTTC
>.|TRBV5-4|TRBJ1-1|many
CVSLVSPAVTEAFF
TGTGTCTCGTTGGTCTCCCCTGCAGTCACTGAAGCTTTCTTT
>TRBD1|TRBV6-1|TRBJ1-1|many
CASSHTGVLLFEAFF
TGTGCCAGCAGCCACACAGGGGTCCTCCTTTTTGAAGCTTTCTTT
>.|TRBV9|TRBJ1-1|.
CASSGGATEAFF
TGTGCCAGCAGCGGAGGTGCCACTGAAGCTTTCTTT
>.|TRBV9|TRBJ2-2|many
CASSVAPDRDTGELFF
TGTGCCAGCAGCGTAGCCCCCGACAGAGACACCGGGGAGCTGTTTTTT
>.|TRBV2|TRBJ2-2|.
CASRRRQVRGAGELFF
TGTGCCAGCAGACGCAGACAGGTCAGGGGCGCCGGGGAGCTGTTTTTT
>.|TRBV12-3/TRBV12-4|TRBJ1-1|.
CASTGVSDTEAFF
TGTGCCAGCACCGGAGTTTCGGACACTGAAGCTTTCTTT
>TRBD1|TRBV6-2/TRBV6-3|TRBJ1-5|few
CASSSGQGFDQPQHF
TGTGCCAGCAGTTCGGGACAGGGGTTCGATCAGCCCCAGCATTTT
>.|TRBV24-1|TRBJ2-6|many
CATSAHSGANVLTF
TGTGCCACCAGTGCGCACTCTGGGGCCAACGTCCTGACTTTC
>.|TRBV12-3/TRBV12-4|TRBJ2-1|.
CASSSRNNGEQFF
TGTGCCAGCAGTTCCCGAAATAACGGTGAGCAGTTCTTC
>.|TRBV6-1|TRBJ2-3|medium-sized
CASSEAFREHTDTQYF
TGTGCCAGCAGTGAAGCTTTCCGGGAACACACAGATACGCAGTATTTT
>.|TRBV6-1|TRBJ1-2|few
CASRDTLIGYTF
TGTGCCAGCCGGGACACCCTTATAGGCTACACCTTC
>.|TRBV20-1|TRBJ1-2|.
CSAPDFGHQNYGYTF
TGCAGTGCTCCTGACTTTGGACACCAAAACTATGGCTACACCTTC
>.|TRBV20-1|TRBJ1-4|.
CSARAREGSSGEKLFF
TGCAGTGCTAGGGCAAGGGAGGGGTCTAGCGGTGAAAAACTGTTTTTT
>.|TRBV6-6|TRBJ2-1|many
CASSYSPPGGIYNEQFF
TGTGCCAGCAGTTATAGCCCCCCCGGCGGGATCTACAATGAGCAGTTCTTC
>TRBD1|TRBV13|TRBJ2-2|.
CASSSDRGRDTGELFF
TGTGCCAGCAGCTCCGACAGGGGGCGCGACACCGGGGAGCTGTTTTTT
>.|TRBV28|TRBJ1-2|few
CASSGRPALSYGYTF
TGTGCCAGCAGTGGGAGACCAGCCCTATCCTATGGCTACACCTTC
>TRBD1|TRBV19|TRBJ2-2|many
CASRKGQGTGELFF
TGTGCCAGTAGGAAGGGACAGGGCACCGGGGAGCTGTTTTTT
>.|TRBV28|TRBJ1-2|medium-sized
CASSYVGGVGNGYTF
TGTGCCAGCAGTTACGTCGGAGGGGTCGGTAATGGCTACACCTTC
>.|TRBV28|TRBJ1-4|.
CASSFGYQAVATNEKLFF
TGTGCCAGCAGTTTTGGGTACCAAGCCGTTGCAACTAATGAAAAACTGTTTTTT
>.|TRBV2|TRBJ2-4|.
CASSRGGRIAKNIQYF
TGTGCCAGCAGCCGAGGGGGGCGAATAGCCAAAAACATTCAGTACTTC
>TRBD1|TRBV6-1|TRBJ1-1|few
CASSEVDRANTEAFF
TGTGCCAGCAGTGAAGTGGACAGGGCAAACACTGAAGCTTTCTTT
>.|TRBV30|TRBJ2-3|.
CAWSSQGIGTDTQYF
TGTGCCTGGAGTTCGCAGGGGATTGGCACAGATACGCAGTATTTT
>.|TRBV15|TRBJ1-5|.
CATSMGQENQPHHF
TGTGCCACCAGCATGGGCCAGGAAAATCAGCCCCATCATTTT
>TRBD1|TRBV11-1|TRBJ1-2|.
CASSLPGTGGIFGYTF
TGTGCCAGCAGCCTTCCCGGAACAGGGGGAATCTTTGGCTACACCTTC
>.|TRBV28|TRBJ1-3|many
CASSLGTASGNTIYF
TGTGCCAGCAGTTTAGGGACGGCCTCTGGAAACACCATATATTTT
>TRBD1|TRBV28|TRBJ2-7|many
CASSPPGTGSYEQYF
TGTGCCAGCAGCCCCCCAGGGACAGGTTCCTACGAGCAGTACTTC
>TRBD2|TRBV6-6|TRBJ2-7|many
CASSYSGLAGASGEQYF
TGTGCCAGCAGTTACTCGGGGCTAGCGGGAGCTTCTGGGGAGCAGTACTTC
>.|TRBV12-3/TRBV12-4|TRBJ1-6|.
CASSTDSSPLHF
TGTGCCAGCAGTACCGACAGTTCACCCCTCCACTTT
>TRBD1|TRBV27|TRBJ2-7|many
CASSLTGGLYEQYF
TGTGCCAGCAGTTTGACAGGGGGCTTATACGAGCAGTACTTC
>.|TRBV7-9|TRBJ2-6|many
CASSRQALGANVLTF
TGTGCCAGCAGCCGACAGGCACTCGGGGCCAACGTCCTGACTTTC
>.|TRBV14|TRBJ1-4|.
CASSPHKGTNEKLFF
TGTGCCAGCAGCCCCCACAAGGGTACGAATGAAAAACTGTTTTTT
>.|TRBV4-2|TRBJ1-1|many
CASSQDLLNTEAFF
TGTGCCAGCAGCCAAGATCTCCTGAACACTGAAGCTTTCTTT